Reported below is one T cell receptor beta chain. The antigen is unknown. The sample comes from a study of beta chain features in type 1 diabetes. General observations from the study: Within the patient group, naive, central memory and Treg TCRB repertoires appeared more similar to each other than within healthy donors. An over-representation of cells with high TCR expression could result from cDNA sequencing.

One heparinised blood draw averaging about 116 mL was given by each donor. The CDR3 length is 15 residues. Germline V gives CDR1 MNHEY, CDR2 SMNVEV (reference sequence). The V gene lost 7 bases and the J gene lost 0 bases, with 12 bases spanning the gap. As every portion of the isolated RNA was reverse transcribed, the sequencing read expressed TCRB transcripts. Several million reads were obtained on average from naive, central memory and regulatory T cell samples. Clones were sequenced by immunoSEQ multiplex PCR, and TCRdb holds only the in-frame ones, with some missing. The data show 120,000 to 150,000 clones, about 50% seen once.

Sample: Tregs from blood. This clonotype was obtained from a man between 18 and 29 years old in good health. The J gene is TRBJ2-2, the V gene TRBV27; the D is unclear. The CDR3: CASTLKSPNTGELFF. In DNA, the CDR3 is TGTGCCAGCACCCTAAAATCCCCGAACACCGGGGAGCTGTTTTTT.